This T cell receptor (beta chain) is from a study of blood T cell repertoires in COVID-19. Turning to the study itself: Sources were T cells, B-cell-depleted T cells, or PBMCs; the material itself was cDNA or gDNA.

The authors' processing: Counts of nucleated cells, estimated from reference gene primer amplification, were obtained. Measured with immunoSEQ multiplex PCR; TCRdb has only the in-frame clones, and not every one. The D gene and trimming were derived from the DNA, and the V and J assignments and clone size from that table. The sample lists 250,000 to 300,000 clones; approximately 86% were seen once. The CDR3 length is 18 residues. The V end was cut by 0 bases, the J end by 5 bases, with 20 bases between. Germline CDR1 is PRHDT and CDR2 is FYEKMQ (reference sequence). This clonotype originated in a young woman with acute or convalescent COVID-19. The V call is TRBV13, the J call TRBJ2-4; D possibly corresponds to TRBD1 (7 bases). Material: peripheral blood. Written as DNA, the CDR3 is TGTGCCAGCAGCTTAGGCGACGGGCAGGGGGGAGACGAAAACATTCAGTACTTC. Translation: CASSLGDGQGGDENIQYF.